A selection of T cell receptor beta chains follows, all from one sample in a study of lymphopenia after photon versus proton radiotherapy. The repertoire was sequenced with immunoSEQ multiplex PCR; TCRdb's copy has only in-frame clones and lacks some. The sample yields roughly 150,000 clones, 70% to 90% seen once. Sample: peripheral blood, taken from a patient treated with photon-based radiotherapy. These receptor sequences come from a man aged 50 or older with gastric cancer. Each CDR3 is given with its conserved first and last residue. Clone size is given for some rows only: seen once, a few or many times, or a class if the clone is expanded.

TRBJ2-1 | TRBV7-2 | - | CASSTGYNEQFF
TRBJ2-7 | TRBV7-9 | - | CASSSKDVEQYF
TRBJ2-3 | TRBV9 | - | CASSVGETGEFGTQYF
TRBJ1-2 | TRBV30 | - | CAWSVNYGYTF
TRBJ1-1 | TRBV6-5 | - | CASSYLTHTEAFF
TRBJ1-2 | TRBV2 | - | CASTAAAVNYGYTF
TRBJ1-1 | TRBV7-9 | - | CASSQVFSAFF
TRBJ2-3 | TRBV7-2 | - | CASSLVGGVADTQYF
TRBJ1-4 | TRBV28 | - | CASTKGDRNEKLFF
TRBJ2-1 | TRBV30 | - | CAWSVLGPYNEQFF
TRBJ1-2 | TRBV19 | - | CASSSGTGNDGYTF
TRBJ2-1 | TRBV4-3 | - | CASSQEGRESYNEQFF
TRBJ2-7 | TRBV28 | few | CASSPRLASDYEQYF
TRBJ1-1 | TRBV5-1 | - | CASSLNRGRTEAFF
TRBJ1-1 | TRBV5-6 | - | CASSPQRGGGTEAFF
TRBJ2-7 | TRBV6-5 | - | CASRGTLDPSYEQYF
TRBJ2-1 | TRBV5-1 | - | CASISGPPTNEQFF
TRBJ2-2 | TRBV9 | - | CASSVVRGGTGELFF
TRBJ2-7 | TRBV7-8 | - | CASSKSGTHPYEQYF
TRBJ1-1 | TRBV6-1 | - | CASSESPHVPNTEAFF
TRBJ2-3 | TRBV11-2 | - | CASSLGASGAPTDTQYF
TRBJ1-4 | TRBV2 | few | CASRQGYANEKLFF
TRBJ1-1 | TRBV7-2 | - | CASSLTPGTGGTEAFF
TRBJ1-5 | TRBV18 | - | CASSPAGFSQPQHF
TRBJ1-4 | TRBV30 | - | CAWSVGAVHEKLFF
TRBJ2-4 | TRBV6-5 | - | CASSQGFKNIQYF
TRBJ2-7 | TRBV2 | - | CASGDAYEQYF
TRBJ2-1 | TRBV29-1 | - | CSVDRTGGSYNEQFF
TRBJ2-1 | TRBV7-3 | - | CASSQLGGSNEQFF
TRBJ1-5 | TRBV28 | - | CASNEVNQPQHF